A single sample gave rise to the 3 T cell receptor beta chains below, sequenced in a study of regulatory T cells in long-lasting Graves disease. Time point reported: newly diagnosed GD, antithyroid drugs for less than 3 months. Construction of the TCR library relied on RNA isolated from PBMCs. Assembly of TCR beta libraries relied on iRepertoire HTBI primers together with Arm-PCR of CDR3 regions. TCRdb reprocessed the multiplex PCR reads with MiXCR, giving one entry per CDR3 protein. The repertoire holds roughly 560,000 distinct CDR3 sequences, with 12% as singletons. These data were likewise used in another study, on T cells in Graves' hyperthyroidism and ophthalmopathy.

The starting material was peripheral blood mononuclear cells (PBMCs), obtained at new diagnosis, from a patient treated with antithyroid drugs. Source of these receptors: a woman younger than 45 with Graves disease.

This clonotype was counted at least ten times. The rearrangement joins TRBV27 to TRBJ2-1; 7 bases match TRBD1. V was clipped by 0 bases and J by 10 bases; unmatched bases: 6. The CDR3 extends over 14 amino acids. Germline V lookup: CDR1 MNHEY, CDR2 SMNVEV (reference sequence). The CDR3, as DNA: TGTGCCAGCAGTTTATCCACAGGGGCAATGGAGCAGTTCTTC. The encoded protein is CASSLSTGAMEQFF.

V gene TRBV20-1 combines with J gene TRBJ1-6; the D gene is possibly TRBD1 (5 bases). CDR3 size: 16 residues. Between the trimmed V and J ends, which lost 1 base and 4 bases, there was a span of 14 bases. Germline CDR1 DFQATT, CDR2 SNEGSKA (reference sequence). For the CDR3, the DNA is TGCAGTGCTAGAGTAGAGGGACCTTCTTATAATTCACCCCTCCACTTT. It codes for CSARVEGPSYNSPLHF.

J is TRBJ1-5 and V is TRBV6-1; D remains ambiguous. The CDR3 has 15 amino acids. The V end was cut by 2 bases, the J end by 2 bases, with 10 bases between. Germline V gene sequence: CDR1 MNHNS, CDR2 SASEGT. The CDR3 nucleotides read TGTGCCAGCAGTGAACAAATCGGGGGCAATCAGCCCCAGCATTTT. Amino acids: CASSEQIGGNQPQHF.